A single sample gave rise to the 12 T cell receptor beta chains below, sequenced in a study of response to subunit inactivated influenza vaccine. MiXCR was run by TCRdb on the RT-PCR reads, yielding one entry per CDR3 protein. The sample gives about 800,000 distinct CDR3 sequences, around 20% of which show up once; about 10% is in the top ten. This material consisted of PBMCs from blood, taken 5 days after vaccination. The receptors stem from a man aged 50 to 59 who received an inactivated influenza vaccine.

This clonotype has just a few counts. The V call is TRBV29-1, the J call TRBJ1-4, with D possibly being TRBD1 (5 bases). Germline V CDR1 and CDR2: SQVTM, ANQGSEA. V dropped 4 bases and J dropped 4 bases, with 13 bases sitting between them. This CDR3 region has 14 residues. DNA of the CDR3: TGCAGCGTTGCTCGGGGGAGAGTTAATGAAAAACTGTTTTTT. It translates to CSVARGRVNEKLFF.

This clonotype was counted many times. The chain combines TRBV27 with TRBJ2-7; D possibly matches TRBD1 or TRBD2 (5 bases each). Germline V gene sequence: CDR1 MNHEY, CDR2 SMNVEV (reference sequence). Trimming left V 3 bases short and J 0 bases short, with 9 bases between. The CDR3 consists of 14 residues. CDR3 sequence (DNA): TGTGCCAGCAGTTTTGGGGGTAACTCCTACGAGCAGTACTTC. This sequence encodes CASSFGGNSYEQYF.

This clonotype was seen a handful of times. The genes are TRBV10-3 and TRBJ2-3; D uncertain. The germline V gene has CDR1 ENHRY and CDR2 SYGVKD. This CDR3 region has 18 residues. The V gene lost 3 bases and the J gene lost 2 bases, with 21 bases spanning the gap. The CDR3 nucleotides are TGTGCCATCAGTGAAAGTTGGGTGACCCGAACATTCACAGATACGCAGTATTTT. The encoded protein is CAISESWVTRTFTDTQYF.

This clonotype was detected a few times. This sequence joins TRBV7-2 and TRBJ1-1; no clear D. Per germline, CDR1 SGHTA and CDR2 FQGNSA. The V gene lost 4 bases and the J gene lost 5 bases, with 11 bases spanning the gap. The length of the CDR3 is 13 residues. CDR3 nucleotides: TGTGCCAGCAGCTGGGGAGAGAGAACTGAAGCTTTCTTT. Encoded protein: CASSWGERTEAFF.

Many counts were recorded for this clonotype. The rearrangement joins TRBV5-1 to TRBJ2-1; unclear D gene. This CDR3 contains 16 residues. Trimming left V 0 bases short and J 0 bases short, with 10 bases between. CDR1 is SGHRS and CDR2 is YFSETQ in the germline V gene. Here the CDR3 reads CASSLGAVSSYNEQFF. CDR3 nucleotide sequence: TGCGCCAGCAGCTTGGGCGCGGTGAGCTCCTACAATGAGCAGTTCTTC.

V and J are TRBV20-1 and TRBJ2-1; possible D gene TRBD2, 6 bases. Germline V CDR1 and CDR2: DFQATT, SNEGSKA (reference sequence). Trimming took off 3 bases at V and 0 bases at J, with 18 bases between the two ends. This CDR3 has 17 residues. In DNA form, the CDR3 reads TGCAGTGCTAGTGCGGTTCTTTCCGGGAGCTCCTACAATGAGCAGTTCTTC. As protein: CSASAVLSGSSYNEQFF.

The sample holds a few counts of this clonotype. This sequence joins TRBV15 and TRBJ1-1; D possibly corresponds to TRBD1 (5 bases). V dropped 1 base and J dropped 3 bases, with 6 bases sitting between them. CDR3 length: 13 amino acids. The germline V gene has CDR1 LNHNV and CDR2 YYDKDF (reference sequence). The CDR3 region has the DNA TGTGCCACCAGCAGAGGACAGTACACTGAAGCTTTCTTT. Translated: CATSRGQYTEAFF.

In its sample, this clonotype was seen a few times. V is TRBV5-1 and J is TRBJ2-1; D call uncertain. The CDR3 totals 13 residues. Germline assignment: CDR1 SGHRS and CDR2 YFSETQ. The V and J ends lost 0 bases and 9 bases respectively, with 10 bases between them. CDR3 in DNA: TGCGCCAGCAGCTTGGAACTGATCGGTGAGCAGTTCTTC. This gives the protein CASSLELIGEQFF.

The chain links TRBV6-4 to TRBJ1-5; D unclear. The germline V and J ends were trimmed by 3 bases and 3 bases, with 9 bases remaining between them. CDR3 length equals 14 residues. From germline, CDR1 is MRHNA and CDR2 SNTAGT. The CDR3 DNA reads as TGTGCCAGCAGTGAAGGGCAGCTCAATCAGCCCCAGCATTTT. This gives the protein CASSEGQLNQPQHF.

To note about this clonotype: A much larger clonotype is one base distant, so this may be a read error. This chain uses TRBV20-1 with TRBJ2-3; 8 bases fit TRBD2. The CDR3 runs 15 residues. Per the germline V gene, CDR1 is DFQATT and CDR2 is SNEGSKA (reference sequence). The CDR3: CCARSLAEITDTQYF. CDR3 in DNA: TGCTGTGCTAGATCACTAGCGGAAATCACAGATACGCAGTATTTT.

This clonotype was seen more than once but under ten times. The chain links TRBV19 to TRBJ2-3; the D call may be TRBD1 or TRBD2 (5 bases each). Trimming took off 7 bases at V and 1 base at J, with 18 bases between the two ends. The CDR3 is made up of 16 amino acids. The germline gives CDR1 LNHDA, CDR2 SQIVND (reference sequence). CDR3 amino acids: CASMGDQGFGTDTQYF. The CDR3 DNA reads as TGTGCCAGTATGGGGGACCAGGGCTTCGGCACAGATACGCAGTATTTT.

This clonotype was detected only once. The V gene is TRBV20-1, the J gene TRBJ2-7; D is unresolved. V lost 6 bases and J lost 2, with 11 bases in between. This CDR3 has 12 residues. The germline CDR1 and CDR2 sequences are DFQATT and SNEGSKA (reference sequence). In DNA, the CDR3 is TGCAGTGCAACGAGGATGCCCTACGAGCAGTACTTC. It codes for CSATRMPYEQYF.